The 20 T cell receptor beta chains below come from one sample, sequenced in a study of early T cells in non-severe SARS-CoV-2 infection. TCRdb processed the 5' RACE reads anew with MiXCR; each CDR3 protein has one entry. The table has tens of thousands of distinct CDR3 sequences, 6% to 7% seen once. Source material: whole blood. These receptors were obtained from an adult who was a healthcare worker with PCR-confirmed SARS-CoV-2 infection or an uninfected control (not recorded which).

Many counts were recorded for this clonotype. The V and J genes are TRBV7-9 and TRBJ2-1; D is unresolved. Germline assignment: CDR1 SEHNR and CDR2 FQNEAQ (reference sequence). Trimming took 6 bases from V and 7 from J, leaving 13 bases between them. This CDR3 is built from 13 residues. Here the CDR3 reads CASSGVSRNEQFF. In nucleotides, the CDR3 is TGTGCCAGCAGTGGGGTATCCCGGAATGAGCAGTTCTTC. Full variable domain (outside the CDR3, taken from reference TRBV7-9 and TRBJ2-1): DTGVSQNPRHKITKRGQNVTFRCDPISEHNRLYWYRQTLGQGPEFLTYFQNEAQLEKSRLLSDRFSAERPKGSFSTLEIQRTEQGDSAMYLCASSGVSRNEQFFGPGTRLTVL.

This clonotype was observed at least ten times. V is TRBV7-6 and J is TRBJ1-5, with 7 bases that match TRBD1. The trim removed 1 base at V and 3 bases at J, leaving 3 bases unmatched. The germline V gene has CDR1 SGHVS and CDR2 FNYEAQ. CDR3 length: 15 amino acids. The CDR3 DNA reads TGTGCCAGCAGCTTAGGACAGGGTTACAATCAGCCCCAGCATTTT. Amino acids: CASSLGQGYNQPQHF.

This clonotype was picked up a small number of times. The chain is built from TRBV7-9 and TRBJ2-1, with TRBD1 matching 8 bases. There are 14 residues in the CDR3. CDR1 is SEHNR and CDR2 is FQNEAQ in the germline V gene (reference sequence). Trimming removed 3 bases from V and 4 bases from J; junction bases left unmatched: 2. The CDR3 region has the DNA TGTGCCAGCAGCTTCGGGACAGGTTACAATGAGCAGTTCTTC. Protein: CASSFGTGYNEQFF. Based on the CDR3 plus reference TRBV7-9 and TRBJ2-1, the full variable domain is DTGVSQNPRHKITKRGQNVTFRCDPISEHNRLYWYRQTLGQGPEFLTYFQNEAQLEKSRLLSDRFSAERPKGSFSTLEIQRTEQGDSAMYLCASSFGTGYNEQFFGPGTRLTVL.

This clonotype was seen repeatedly, ten times or more. V usage is TRBV14 and J usage is TRBJ1-2; no reliable D call. The CDR3 extends over 11 amino acids. The V gene's germline CDR1 is SGHDN and CDR2 FVKESK. Trimming took off 3 bases at V and 6 bases at J, with 5 bases between the two ends. The CDR3: CASSQVNGYTF. CDR3 DNA: TGTGCCAGCAGCCAGGTCAATGGCTACACCTTC.

This clonotype was counted a few times. CDR3 bases: TGTGCCAGCAGCCCACTCGGGGGACGTTCCTACAATGAGCAGTTCTTC. Translated: CASSPLGGRSYNEQFF. V gene TRBV7-6 combines with J gene TRBJ2-1, with D perhaps matching TRBD2 (6 bases). The ends were cut back, 5 bases at V and 1 base at J, with 15 bases in the middle. Germline CDR1 and CDR2: SGHVS and FNYEAQ. The CDR3 has 16 amino acids.

This clonotype showed up many times. The V and J genes are TRBV6-2 or TRBV6-3 and TRBJ2-5, with D perhaps assigned TRBD1 or TRBD2 (6 bases each). V was shortened by 2 bases and J by 3 bases, with 13 bases between the two germline ends. The CDR3 sequence is 15 residues long. CDR1 and CDR2 (germline): MNHEY, SVGEGT. In DNA, the CDR3 is TGTGCCAGCAGTTACCCGAGAAGGGGGGAAGAGACCCAGTACTTC. Amino acid sequence: CASSYPRRGEETQYF.

The V gene is TRBV28, the J gene TRBJ1-6; 8 bases are a match to TRBD1. The CDR3 totals 17 residues. Germline V gene lookup returns CDR1 MDHEN and CDR2 SYDVKM. Unmatched junction bases numbered 11, after V lost 6 bases and J lost 4 bases. This chain's CDR3 is CASRRDRGVKYNSPLHF. CDR3 bases: TGTGCCAGCAGGAGAGACAGGGGTGTTAAGTATAATTCACCCCTCCACTTT. Filled out from reference TRBV28 and TRBJ1-6, the complete variable domain reads DVKVTQSSRYLVKRTGEKVFLECVQDMDHENMFWYRQDPGLGLRLIYFSYDVKMKEKGDIPEGYSVSREKKERFSLILESASTNQTSMYLCASRRDRGVKYNSPLHFGNGTRLTVT.

This clonotype was recorded a few times. J is TRBJ1-5 and V is TRBV6-2 or TRBV6-3, with D hard to call. This CDR3 has 13 amino acids. The V gene lost 11 bases and the J gene lost 2 bases, with 13 bases spanning the gap. CDR1 is MNHEY and CDR2 is SVGEGT in the germline V gene. This CDR3 reads CAGGPRGNQPQHF. The CDR3 nucleotides read TGTGCCGGAGGGCCTCGAGGCAATCAGCCCCAGCATTTT.

V is TRBV27 and J is TRBJ2-7; D not resolved. Trimming took 5 bases from V and 5 from J, leaving 16 bases between them. From germline, CDR1 is MNHEY and CDR2 SMNVEV (reference sequence). CDR3 length equals 14 residues. The CDR3 DNA is TGTGCCAGCAGTACGACTGGGAAAGCCGACGAGCAGTACTTC. Translation: CASSTTGKADEQYF.

The table lists this clonotype with many counts. V usage is TRBV4-1 and J usage is TRBJ2-7; D is perhaps TRBD2 (5 bases). Trimming shortened V by 0 bases and J by 2 bases, and 8 bases separated the two germline ends. Germline lookup yields CDR1 MGHRA and CDR2 YSYEKL. This CDR3 is built from 14 residues. The CDR3 here is CASSQEDFTYEQYF. The CDR3 bases are TGCGCCAGCAGCCAAGAGGACTTCACCTACGAGCAGTACTTC.

This clonotype was counted ten times or more. V gene TRBV6-1 combines with J gene TRBJ2-1; tentatively, D is TRBD2 (7 bases). V lost 2 bases and J lost 4, with 12 bases in between. The CDR3 is made up of 15 amino acids. Germline V gene data show CDR1 as MNHNS and CDR2 as SASEGT. This chain's CDR3 is CASSEWRGPYNEQFF. In DNA form, the CDR3 reads TGTGCCAGCAGTGAATGGCGGGGGCCTTACAATGAGCAGTTCTTC.

This clonotype was detected many times. The rearrangement joins TRBV15 to TRBJ2-1; the match to TRBD2 covers 11 bases. The CDR3 contains 15 residues. With 5 bases clipped from V and 4 bases from J, the junction kept 4 bases outside the gene matches. CDR1 is LNHNV, CDR2 YYDKDF, per germline (reference sequence). The CDR3 coding sequence is TGTGCCACCAGCTTACTAGCGGGAGCTTACAATGAGCAGTTCTTC. It translates to CATSLLAGAYNEQFF.

This clonotype occurred many times. The chain uses TRBV24-1 and TRBJ2-7; the D gene is possibly TRBD1 (6 bases). Germline V gene sequence: CDR1 KGHDR, CDR2 SFDVKD. The CDR3 has 18 residues. V was pared by 1 base and J by 3 bases, with 21 bases between. CDR3 sequence: CATSDLSGGRLVIYEQYF. DNA of the CDR3: TGTGCCACCAGTGATTTATCTGGGGGCCGGCTGGTCATCTACGAGCAGTACTTC.

The gene calls are TRBV7-6 and TRBJ2-2; a possible D gene is TRBD1 (5 bases). CDR3 size: 15 residues. V lost 5 bases and J lost 4, with 14 bases in between. CDR1 SGHVS and CDR2 FNYEAQ come from the germline V gene. For the CDR3, the DNA is TGTGCCAGCAGCATCAGGGTCGACGCCACCGGGGAGCTGTTTTTT. This gives the protein CASSIRVDATGELFF.

Comments on this clonotype: This could be a read error, since a much larger clone is one nucleotide away. The chain couples TRBV11-2 to TRBJ2-3; D gene ambiguous. The germline gives CDR1 SGHAT, CDR2 FQNNGV. This CDR3 has 16 residues. CDR3 DNA sequence: TGTGCCAGCATCCGAGCAAGGGAAAAAAGCACAGATACGCGGTATTTT. It yields the protein CASIRAREKSTDTRYF.

This clonotype turned up a few times. V and J are TRBV5-1 and TRBJ1-2, with unresolved D. V lost 1 base and J lost 5, with 12 bases in between. The V gene's germline CDR1 is SGHRS and CDR2 YFSETQ. CDR3 size: 14 residues. The chain's CDR3 is CASSLRQTPYGYTF. The CDR3 DNA sequence: TGCGCCAGCAGCTTGCGGCAGACTCCATATGGCTACACCTTC.

A single count supports this clonotype. The chain employs TRBV7-2 and TRBJ2-3, with 8 bases aligning to TRBD2. CDR3 size: 16 residues. Looked up from germline, CDR1 is SGHTA and CDR2 is FQGNSA. V was pared by 0 bases and J by 1 base, with 3 bases of the junction left unmatched. The chain's CDR3 is CASSLAPGGGTDTQYF. The CDR3 DNA sequence: TGTGCCAGCAGCTTAGCACCGGGAGGGGGCACAGATACGCAGTATTTT. Full variable domain (rest looked up from reference TRBV7-2 and TRBJ2-3): GAGVSQSPSNKVTEKGKDVELRCDPISGHTALYWYRQSLGQGLEFLIYFQGNSAPDKSGLPSDRFSAERTGGSVSTLTIQRTQQEDSAVYLCASSLAPGGGTDTQYFGPGTRLTVL.

This clonotype appeared many times. The chain recombines TRBV10-3 with TRBJ1-1, with 7 bases that match TRBD1. With 4 bases clipped from V and 1 base from J, the junction kept 3 bases outside the gene matches. From germline, CDR1 is ENHRY and CDR2 SYGVKD. The CDR3 spans 14 residues. The CDR3 DNA follows: TGTGCCATCAGTGGCAGGGGGGGGAACACTGAAGCTTTCTTT. Its protein is CAISGRGGNTEAFF.

This clonotype was recorded at least ten times. This chain uses TRBV11-2 with TRBJ2-1, with 9 bases matching TRBD2. This CDR3 has 16 amino acids. The germline V gene has CDR1 SGHAT and CDR2 FQNNGV. V dropped 3 bases and J dropped 9; count of bases not matched to a gene: 12. For the CDR3, the DNA is TGTGCCAGCAGCTTTCGAAGGGGTCTAGCGGGGAGTGAGCAGTTCTTC. This encodes CASSFRRGLAGSEQFF.

This clonotype was observed at least ten times. The chain recombines TRBV25-1 with TRBJ2-4; 9 nucleotides align to TRBD1. Per the germline V gene, CDR1 is MGHDK and CDR2 is SYGVNS. The CDR3 covers 13 residues. The V and J ends lost 6 bases and 10 bases, in that order; junction bases with no gene match: 7. CDR3 residues: CASSPGQGPIQYF. The CDR3 region has the DNA TGTGCCAGCAGCCCGGGACAGGGCCCGATTCAGTACTTC.